This T cell receptor (beta chain) was obtained from a study of control samples from healthy donors and cancer patients. Data came from immunoSEQ multiplex PCR; TCRdb stores just in-frame clones and leaves some out. The sample holds some 120,000 clones, over 85% seen once. Per germline, CDR1 KGHSH and CDR2 LQKENI. The ends were cut back, 3 bases at V and 4 bases at J, with 19 bases in the middle. The CDR3 is made up of 17 amino acids. The V and J genes are TRBV18 and TRBJ1-3; D uncertain. The source material was blood. The sequence was collected from a man younger than 40 in good health. The CDR3 coding sequence is TGTGCCAGCTCACCCTTTCCCGCGGGAGATGTCGGAAACACCATATATTTT. Amino acids: CASSPFPAGDVGNTIYF.